These 21 T cell receptor beta chains were sequenced from one sample in a study of CD8+ T cells in alopecia areata. The sample's treatment: oral pan-JAK inhibitor, 5-10 mg twice daily. Extracted from the samples, RNA was reverse transcribed into cDNA to serve as the sequencing template. Clones were read by immunoSEQ multiplex PCR, and TCRdb kept only the in-frame ones, dropping some. Here the sample spans about 42,000 clones, around 90% being singletons. Here the sequenced sample was CD8+ T cells sorted from blood, taken at week 24, from a patient treated with tofacitinib. These receptors were obtained from a human donor with alopecia areata.

The chain carries TRBV7-6 and TRBJ2-1; the D is unclear. Germline lookup yields CDR1 SGHVS and CDR2 FNYEAQ. Between the trimmed V and J ends, which lost 1 base and 5 bases, there was a span of 12 bases. The CDR3 runs to 15 residues. The CDR3 loop is CASSLEYGSHNEQFF. The CDR3 DNA reads as TGTGCCAGCAGCTTAGAGTACGGGTCGCACAATGAGCAGTTCTTC.

The chain links TRBV6-4 to TRBJ2-3; no firm D call. TRBJ1-5 explains the end of the DNA better; the J call may be wrong. CDR3 size: 13 residues. Germline CDR1 and CDR2: MRHNA and SNTAGT. Here the CDR3 reads CASSSGSEDTQHF. CDR3 DNA: TGTGCCAGCAGTAGCGGGAGTGAAGATACGCAGCATTTT.

The chain recombines TRBV12-5 with TRBJ2-1; 11 nucleotides align to TRBD2. Germline CDR1 and CDR2: LGHNT and FRNRAP. The CDR3 contains 15 residues. Unmatched junction bases numbered 10, after V lost 6 bases and J lost 9 bases. For the CDR3, the DNA is TGTGCTAGTGGGTCCGGGACTAGCGGCAAAGGTGAGCAGTTCTTC. This gives the protein CASGSGTSGKGEQFF.

The chain links TRBV7-6 to TRBJ2-3, with D tentatively TRBD2 (6 bases). CDR3 size: 18 residues. Germline V lookup: CDR1 SGHVS, CDR2 FNYEAQ. With 0 bases removed from V and 3 bases from J, the gap between germline ends came to 19 bases. CDR3 DNA sequence: TGTGCCAGCAGCTTAGCCTCTGACGGGGGTATGGGGACAGATACGCAGTATTTT. Protein product: CASSLASDGGMGTDTQYF.

The rearrangement joins TRBV7-6 to TRBJ2-1, with TRBD1 matching 10 bases. Unmatched junction bases numbered 4, after V lost 3 bases and J lost 8 bases. This CDR3 spans 14 amino acids. Germline V gene lookup returns CDR1 SGHVS and CDR2 FNYEAQ. CDR3 region: CASSFRTGGDEQFF. CDR3 in DNA: TGTGCCAGCAGCTTCCGGACAGGGGGTGATGAGCAGTTCTTC.

Worth noting for this clone: The junction departs from germline at one end; a sequencing error may be responsible. V usage is TRBV5-1 and J usage is TRBJ2-7; D may be TRBD2 (5 bases). The V gene's germline CDR1 is SGHRS and CDR2 YFSETQ. CDR3 size: 14 residues. The CDR3 region is CASSLLTRGMEPYF. The DNA of the CDR3 is TGCGCCAGCAGCCTCTTGACCCGGGGTATGGAGCCGTACTTC.

The chain carries TRBV6-1 and TRBJ2-7; possibly TRBD2 for D (6 bases). The CDR3 consists of 16 residues. V was shortened by 2 bases and J by 9 bases, with 23 bases between the two germline ends. The V gene's germline CDR1 is MNHNS and CDR2 SASEGT. As DNA, the CDR3 is TGTGCCAGCAGTGAAATAGGAGACGTGGAGGGGAGAGGGCAGTACTTC. Protein: CASSEIGDVEGRGQYF.

J is TRBJ2-5 and V is TRBV25-1; D remains ambiguous. The CDR3 length is 14 residues. Germline V CDR1 and CDR2: MGHDK, SYGVNS. The V and J ends lost 1 base and 4 bases respectively, with 10 bases between them. CDR3 residues: CASSESGTPETQYF. The DNA of the CDR3 is TGTGCCAGCAGTGAATCGGGTACCCCAGAGACCCAGTACTTC.

The chain joins TRBV5-5 to TRBJ2-3; D remains unclear. Germline assignment: CDR1 SGHKS and CDR2 YYEKEE (reference sequence). The CDR3 extends over 15 amino acids. Trimming took off 0 bases at V and 3 bases at J, with 11 bases between the two ends. CDR3 amino acids: CASSLAELLTDTQYF. As DNA, the CDR3 is TGTGCCAGCAGCTTGGCCGAGCTTCTGACAGATACGCAGTATTTT.

The chain uses TRBV6-5 and TRBJ1-5; D unclear. The CDR3 is 15 residues long. V was clipped by 5 bases and J by 0 bases, with 11 bases between them. Germline CDR1 is MNHEY and CDR2 is SVGAGI. The CDR3 DNA sequence: TGTGCCAGCAGTAGTGACACTTTTAGCAATCAGCCCCAGCATTTT. Amino acid sequence: CASSSDTFSNQPQHF.

This rearrangement joins TRBV4-2 to TRBJ1-5, with 7 bases identical to TRBD1. The CDR3 is 14 residues long. J gave up 6 bases and V 1 base, and 3 bases lay outside the gene matches. Germline V gene sequence: CDR1 LGHNA, CDR2 YNFKEQ. CDR3 nucleotide sequence: TGTGCCAGCAGCCAAGGACAGGGCAGTCAGCCCCAGCATTTT. Translated: CASSQGQGSQPQHF.

V gene TRBV4-2 combines with J gene TRBJ2-5; 7 bases match TRBD1. Germline CDR1 reads LGHNA; CDR2 reads YNFKEQ. The CDR3 has 18 amino acids. The J segment lost 1 base and the V segment lost 4 bases, leaving 15 bases of the junction unmatched. CDR3 residues: CASSPMGQLESPQETQYF. CDR3 nucleotide sequence: TGTGCCAGCAGCCCGATGGGACAGTTAGAGAGCCCCCAAGAGACCCAGTACTTC.

The chain carries TRBV7-2 and TRBJ2-5; 14 bases fit TRBD2. The J call may be mistaken, given a closer DNA end match to TRBJ2-7. The CDR3 covers 16 residues. Germline CDR1 reads SGHTA; CDR2 reads FQGNSA. The CDR3 protein is CASSDGLAGGSYEQYF. The CDR3 bases are TGTGCCAGCAGCGACGGACTAGCGGGGGGTAGCTACGAGCAGTACTTC.

This clone was detected once. The rearrangement links TRBV7-9 to TRBJ2-7, with D perhaps matching TRBD1 or TRBD2 (5 bases each). The germline gives CDR1 SEHNR, CDR2 FQNEAQ (reference sequence). The CDR3 consists of 12 residues. Trimming took 10 bases from V and 2 from J, leaving 12 bases between them. CDR3 amino acids: CATMGVTYEQYF. CDR3 sequence (DNA): TGTGCCACCATGGGGGTTACCTACGAGCAGTACTTC.

V and J are TRBV5-4 and TRBJ2-7; 10 bases are shared with TRBD2. V dropped 3 bases and J dropped 3; count of bases not matched to a gene: 6. Germline CDR1 is SGHNT and CDR2 is YYREEE (reference sequence). This CDR3 comprises 15 residues. In DNA form, the CDR3 reads TGTGCCAGCAGCTCGCCGCTAGCGGGGGACTACGAGCAGTACTTC. This codes for CASSSPLAGDYEQYF.

The rearrangement uses TRBV5-1 and TRBJ2-7; tentatively, D is TRBD1 (5 bases). This CDR3 has 14 residues. V dropped 0 bases and J dropped 3 bases, with 10 bases sitting between them. The V gene's germline CDR1 is SGHRS and CDR2 YFSETQ. The CDR3 loop is CASSLGQLNYEQYF. CDR3 sequence (DNA): TGCGCCAGCAGCTTGGGACAGCTAAACTACGAGCAGTACTTC.

The V gene is TRBV15, the J gene TRBJ1-1, with TRBD1 matching over 12 bases. The CDR3 covers 14 residues. Germline V gene sequence: CDR1 LNHNV, CDR2 YYDKDF (reference sequence). The ends lost 4 bases at V and 10 bases at J; junction bases unmatched: 7. The CDR3 nucleotides are TGTGCCACCAGCACGGGACAGGGGGCTATAGGAGCTTTCTTT. Translated: CATSTGQGAIGAFF.

The chain employs TRBV27 and TRBJ2-3; 7 nucleotides align to TRBD2. CDR3 length: 15 amino acids. V was pared by 3 bases and J by 4 bases, with 7 bases of the junction left unmatched. Germline lookup yields CDR1 MNHEY and CDR2 SMNVEV (reference sequence). The CDR3 is CASSLAGDWADTQYF. As DNA, the CDR3 is TGTGCCAGCAGTTTGGCGGGGGATTGGGCAGATACGCAGTATTTT.

J is TRBJ2-7 and V is TRBV7-9; tentative D call: TRBD1 (6 bases). This CDR3 region has 14 residues. Germline assignment: CDR1 SEHNR and CDR2 FQNEAQ (reference sequence). V lost 2 bases, J lost 1 base, and 9 bases lay in between. The CDR3 DNA reads as TGTGCCAGCAGCTTATGGGACACTTCCTACGAGCAGTACTTC. Encoded protein: CASSLWDTSYEQYF.

The chain joins TRBV4-3 to TRBJ1-3, with D maybe TRBD1 (6 bases). Trimming left V 0 bases short and J 4 bases short, with 13 bases between. The CDR3 consists of 16 residues. The germline V gene has CDR1 LGHNA and CDR2 YSLEER. The chain's CDR3 is CASSQDRTGFGNTIYF. The CDR3 DNA is TGCGCCAGCAGCCAAGATCGAACAGGGTTCGGAAACACCATATATTTT.

J is TRBJ1-5 and V is TRBV19; D not certain. The V end lost 9 bases, the J end lost 0 bases, and 15 bases lay between the germline ends. The CDR3 is 15 residues long. Per germline, CDR1 LNHDA and CDR2 SQIVND (reference sequence). Here the CDR3 reads CASSLVHYSNQPQHF. The DNA for the CDR3 is TGTGCCAGCTCCCTCGTCCATTATAGCAATCAGCCCCAGCATTTT.